Given below is one T cell receptor beta chain in context. Antigen specificity is unknown. This sample is drawn from a study of graft-versus-host responses after intestinal transplantation. As for the study in general: Transplants given to recipients were multivisceral, liver-intestinal, or isolated intestinal. All of the recipients had induction that used anti-thymocyte globulin, then tacrolimus and steroids for about 3 years.

Measured with immunoSEQ multiplex PCR; TCRdb has only the in-frame clones, and not every one. Of under 140,000 clones in the sample, about 93% were seen once. The V gene end was trimmed by 4 bases and the J gene end by 0 bases; junction bases not matched to a gene: 5. The CDR3 has 16 amino acids. CDR1 MNHEY and CDR2 SVGAGI come from the germline V gene. The rearrangement links TRBV6-5 to TRBJ1-4; the match to TRBD1 covers 7 bases. The clonotype comes from a human donor who received an intestinal transplant. Sequences were derived from unstimulated CD8+ T cells sorted from spleen or lymph node cells, sampled before intestinal transplant. The CDR3, as DNA: TGTGCCAGCAGTTTGCAGGGGGTGTCAACTAATGAAAAACTGTTTTTT. Translating gives CASSLQGVSTNEKLFF.